This T cell receptor (beta chain) was found in a study of regulatory T cells in long-lasting Graves disease. Ten or more counts support this clonotype. Its antigen is still unknown. The CDR3 runs 13 residues. Germline V lookup: CDR1 MNHEY, CDR2 SMNVEV (reference sequence). V was shortened by 6 bases and J by 1 base, with 9 bases between the two germline ends. Time point described: persistent/refractory GD, antithyroid drugs over 5 years with positive TRAb. The TCR library was prepared using RNA isolated from PBMCs. TCR beta libraries were built with iRepertoire HTBI primers and Arm-PCR of CDR3 regions. TCRdb ran MiXCR on the multiplex PCR reads and lists one entry per CDR3 protein. The data contain about 470,000 distinct CDR3 sequences, around 21% of them singletons. The study's findings and limits: Shared public clonotypes totalled about 2,800 in persistent patients, compared with about 960 in new patients.

The rearrangement joins TRBV27 to TRBJ1-1; no reliable D call. This receptor was obtained from a female donor with Graves disease. This specimen consisted of peripheral blood mononuclear cells (PBMCs), obtained when the disease was refractory, from a patient treated with antithyroid drugs. CDR3 region: CASSAYGNTEAFF. The CDR3 nucleotides read TGTGCCAGCAGCGCCTACGGGAACACTGAAGCTTTCTTT.